Presented here are 22 T cell receptor beta chains from one specimen sequenced in a study of CD4+ T cells in melanoma. The table came from immunoSEQ multiplex PCR; TCRdb's copy has only in-frame clones and leaves some out. The sample shows about 21,000 clones, roughly four fifths of them seen only once. Sample: cells from a culture (not recorded whether cultured in vitro). The receptors derive from a human donor with melanoma.

DNA of the CDR3: TGTGCCAGCAGTCCTTTTGGGCTAGCGGGGGGGCTCAGCACAGATACGCAGTATTTT. This encodes CASSPFGLAGGLSTDTQYF. The chain recombines TRBV27 with TRBJ2-3; 12 nucleotides agree with TRBD2. This CDR3 has 19 amino acids. CDR1 is MNHEY, CDR2 SMNVEV, per germline (reference sequence). With V trimmed by 5 bases and J by 0 bases, 12 bases remained unmatched.

This sequence joins TRBV5-4 and TRBJ2-3; 8 positions agree with TRBD2. With 0 bases clipped from V and 2 bases from J, the junction kept 11 bases outside the gene matches. Per germline, CDR1 SGHNT and CDR2 YYREEE (reference sequence). The CDR3 has 18 amino acids. CDR3 coding DNA: TGTGCCAGCAGCTTGGGGGGGGGACGCGGGAGGATCACAGATACGCAGTATTTT. Its translation: CASSLGGGRGRITDTQYF. Full variable domain (rest looked up from reference TRBV5-4 and TRBJ2-3): ETGVTQSPTHLIKTRGQQVTLRCSSQSGHNTVSWYQQALGQGPQFIFQYYREEENGRGNFPPRFSGLQFPNYSSELNVNALELDDSALYLCASSLGGGRGRITDTQYFGPGTRLTVL.

V and J are TRBV15 and TRBJ2-5; D is perhaps TRBD2 (6 bases). Between the trimmed V and J ends, which lost 0 bases and 3 bases, there was a span of 11 bases. The CDR3 runs 15 residues. CDR1 is LNHNV, CDR2 YYDKDF, per germline (reference sequence). CDR3 loop: CATSRDYSGEETQYF. DNA for the CDR3: TGTGCCACCAGCAGAGACTATAGCGGCGAAGAGACCCAGTACTTC. Supplemented by reference TRBV15 and TRBJ2-5, the full variable domain reads DAMVIQNPRYQVTQFGKPVTLSCSQTLNHNVMYWYQQKSSQAPKLLFHYYDKDFNNEADTPDNFQSRRPNTSFCFLDIRSPGLGDTAMYLCATSRDYSGEETQYFGPGTRLLVL.

The chain uses TRBV5-1 and TRBJ2-7; D ambiguous. Trimming took 2 bases from V and 4 from J, leaving 13 bases between them. Germline CDR1 SGHRS, CDR2 YFSETQ. This CDR3 region has 14 residues. In nucleotides, the CDR3 is TGCGCCAGCAGCTTTAACCCCTCGAGTTACGAGCAGTACTTC. This sequence encodes CASSFNPSSYEQYF.

This CDR3 reads CASSLVTGEEAFF. As DNA, the CDR3 is TGTGCCAGCAGCTTGGTTACAGGGGAAGAAGCTTTCTTT. The chain combines TRBV5-4 with TRBJ1-1, with 7 positions matching TRBD1. The CDR3 length is 13 residues. CDR1 is SGHNT and CDR2 is YYREEE in the germline V gene (reference sequence). V trimming: 0 bases; J trimming: 8 bases; junction bases outside the gene matches: 4.

The sample holds a few counts of this clone. The V and J genes are TRBV2 and TRBJ2-7, with D uncertain. There are 14 residues in the CDR3. In germline, CDR1 is SNHLY, CDR2 FYNNEI. Trimming removed 4 bases at V and 2 bases at J, with 12 bases between. The CDR3 here is CASSVGEFPYEQYF. In DNA form, the CDR3 reads TGTGCCAGCAGTGTAGGAGAGTTTCCCTACGAGCAGTACTTC.

This clone appeared a single time. The chain links TRBV28 to TRBJ1-5, with no clear D. Trimming pared 7 bases from V and 4 bases from J, leaving 23 bases between. CDR3 length: 17 residues. Germline CDR1 MDHEN, CDR2 SYDVKM. The DNA for the CDR3 is TGTGCCAGCATTTGGCAGCCCACCTCCGAGCCTAATCAGCCCCAGCATTTT. Amino acid sequence: CASIWQPTSEPNQPQHF.

The CDR3 DNA reads as TGTGCCAGCTCACCACTAGGACAGGCGGCACTATCCGGCTCTGGAAACACCATATATTTT. Amino acid sequence: CASSPLGQAALSGSGNTIYF. The chain combines TRBV18 with TRBJ1-3; 7 positions match TRBD1. Germline V gives CDR1 KGHSH, CDR2 LQKENI. V trimming: 1 base; J trimming: 0 bases; junction bases outside the gene matches: 15. This CDR3 has 20 residues.

This clone was seen a few times. The chain carries TRBV9 and TRBJ1-4; D is perhaps TRBD1 (5 bases). This CDR3 comprises 12 residues. Germline V lookup: CDR1 SGDLS, CDR2 YYNGEE. V was cut by 5 bases and J by 8 bases, with 10 bases left in between. The DNA of the CDR3 is TGTGCCAGCAGTCGGGACGGGGAAAAACTGTTTTTT. Its protein is CASSRDGEKLFF.

The genes are TRBV7-8 and TRBJ2-1; 9 bases are a match to TRBD2. The V and J ends lost 2 bases and 1 base, in that order; junction bases with no gene match: 12. CDR1 is SGHVS, CDR2 FQNEAQ, per germline. The CDR3 runs to 19 residues. CDR3 region: CASSLLPAGGKWSYNEQFF. CDR3 nucleotide sequence: TGTGCCAGCAGCTTACTTCCCGCGGGGGGGAAGTGGTCCTACAATGAGCAGTTCTTC.

The chain joins TRBV7-9 to TRBJ1-1; weak D call: TRBD1 (5 bases). CDR1 and CDR2 (germline): SEHNR, FQNEAQ (reference sequence). The CDR3 sequence is 17 residues long. The ends were cut back, 2 bases at V and 3 bases at J, with 19 bases in the middle. The CDR3 nucleotides read TGTGCCAGCAGCTTAACCTGGGGGGGGATTGGGGACACTGAAGCTTTCTTT. Translating gives CASSLTWGGIGDTEAFF.

This clone has a single count. The chain is built from TRBV19 and TRBJ1-1; 9 nucleotides agree with TRBD1. The CDR3 has 13 amino acids. Germline assignment: CDR1 LNHDA and CDR2 SQIVND (reference sequence). J gave up 5 bases and V 7 bases, and 5 bases lay outside the gene matches. The chain's CDR3 is CASTQGAGTEAFF. CDR3 DNA sequence: TGTGCCAGTACACAGGGGGCGGGTACTGAAGCTTTCTTT.

The chain couples TRBV7-9 to TRBJ2-5; possible D gene TRBD2, 6 bases. Trimming pared 5 bases from V and 2 bases from J, leaving 12 bases between. The CDR3 loop spans 14 amino acids. Germline V gene sequence: CDR1 SEHNR, CDR2 FQNEAQ (reference sequence). The CDR3 coding sequence is TGTGCCAGCAGCCAGGCGGGGTCACAAGAGACCCAGTACTTC. Its translation is CASSQAGSQETQYF.

The chain couples TRBV25-1 to TRBJ2-3; D is undetermined. Trimming cost V 3 bases and J 3 bases, with 7 bases left between them. The CDR3 extends over 13 amino acids. Germline assignment: CDR1 MGHDK and CDR2 SYGVNS. This CDR3 is CASSDMGTDTQYF. The DNA for the CDR3 is TGTGCCAGCAGTGATATGGGGACAGATACGCAGTATTTT.

The chain has TRBV7-9 and TRBJ1-3, with TRBD1 matching over 7 bases. The V and J ends lost 2 bases and 2 bases, in that order; junction bases with no gene match: 12. Germline CDR1 is SEHNR and CDR2 is FQNEAQ (reference sequence). This CDR3 has 18 residues. The CDR3 DNA follows: TGTGCCAGCAGCTTAAGGTACAGGGGTAAGATCCCTGGAAACACCATATATTTT. This sequence encodes CASSLRYRGKIPGNTIYF.

The chain uses TRBV6-6 and TRBJ1-5; no definite D call. The CDR3 runs to 15 residues. Trimming cost V 5 bases and J 4 bases, with 15 bases left between them. Germline V CDR1 and CDR2: MNHNY, SVGAGI (reference sequence). Here the CDR3 reads CASSPFSSANQPQHF. The CDR3 nucleotides read TGTGCCAGCAGTCCGTTTTCGTCGGCAAATCAGCCCCAGCATTTT.

The chain is built from TRBV4-1 and TRBJ1-2, with D perhaps matching TRBD1 (5 bases). Germline CDR1 and CDR2: MGHRA and YSYEKL. Trimming removed 0 bases from V and 2 bases from J, with 22 bases in between. The CDR3 contains 19 residues. CDR3 amino acids: CASSQDVRGASLGNYGYTF. Written as DNA, the CDR3 is TGCGCCAGCAGCCAAGATGTTCGAGGGGCCTCCCTCGGGAACTATGGCTACACCTTC.

The chain couples TRBV4-1 to TRBJ1-1; weak D call: TRBD1 (5 bases). V dropped 3 bases and J dropped 6 bases, with 17 bases sitting between them. Germline V gives CDR1 MGHRA, CDR2 YSYEKL. The CDR3 totals 15 residues. CDR3 bases: TGCGCCAGCAGCCAGTATTACACCGGGACCCCTGAAGCTTTCTTT. Amino acids: CASSQYYTGTPEAFF.

The CDR3 region has the DNA TGCGCCAGCAGCCAAGATCAGGGATACGAGCAGTACTTC. Residues: CASSQDQGYEQYF. The genes are TRBV4-1 and TRBJ2-7, with a tentative D call TRBD1 (5 bases). This CDR3 has 13 amino acids. With 0 bases removed from V and 4 bases from J, the gap between germline ends came to 7 bases. The germline CDR1 and CDR2 sequences are MGHRA and YSYEKL.

This sequence joins TRBV6-1 and TRBJ2-3; D unresolved. V was pared by 4 bases and J by 6 bases, with 5 bases between. The CDR3 is made up of 11 amino acids. Germline V gives CDR1 MNHNS, CDR2 SASEGT. This CDR3 reads CASSVRDTQYF. In DNA form, the CDR3 reads TGTGCCAGCAGTGTTCGTGATACGCAGTATTTT.

The sample holds one count of this clone. The J gene is TRBJ1-1, the V gene TRBV7-9, with D hard to call. This CDR3 comprises 12 residues. CDR1 is SEHNR and CDR2 is FQNEAQ in the germline V gene (reference sequence). Trimming removed 5 bases from V and 10 bases from J, with 14 bases in between. The CDR3 region is CASSPDPWGAFF. The CDR3, as DNA: TGTGCCAGCAGCCCCGACCCCTGGGGAGCTTTCTTT.

This chain joins TRBV7-9 and TRBJ2-7, with D unclear. The CDR3 runs 12 residues. Germline V gene data show CDR1 as SEHNR and CDR2 as FQNEAQ (reference sequence). Trimming removed 1 base from V and 0 bases from J, with 1 base in between. The DNA for the CDR3 is TGTGCCAGCAGCTTAGTCTCCTACGAGCAGTACTTC. Amino acids: CASSLVSYEQYF.